The clone carrying this TCR beta chain was counted a few times. Its antigen is currently unknown. The entry originates in a study of early T cells in non-severe SARS-CoV-2 infection. In the study overall: Chains from this unsorted whole-blood bulk RNA could not be paired.

Germline CDR1 MNHNY, CDR2 SVGAGI (reference sequence). Trimming took off 7 bases at V and 4 bases at J, with 20 bases between the two ends. The length of the CDR3 is 16 residues. Study results and limitations: Anti-spike CD8 specificities were favored by VDJdb matching, whose results missed private and CD4 specificities.

The protocol attached unique molecular identifiers to individual cDNA molecules. TCRdb re-analysed the 5' RACE reads in MiXCR, keeping a single row per CDR3 protein. Of approximately 47,000 distinct CDR3 sequences in the sample, approximately 9% were seen once. This TCR was sampled from an adult who was a healthcare worker with PCR-confirmed SARS-CoV-2 infection or an uninfected control (not recorded which). V is TRBV6-6 and J is TRBJ1-5; a possible D gene is TRBD1 (5 bases). Sequences were derived from whole blood, sampled at baseline. The CDR3 is CASTNRNFTVNQPQHF. The CDR3 coding sequence is TGTGCCAGCACAAACAGGAACTTTACGGTAAATCAGCCCCAGCATTTT.